This TCR beta chain was sequenced in a study of cytomegalovirus exposure and HLA in healthy donors. Both 60 Vbeta primers and 13 Jbeta primers went into the PCR. Profiled with immunoSEQ multiplex PCR; TCRdb holds only in-frame clones, not every one. This sample has some 160,000 clones, with 80% to 90% found just once. The CDR3 spans 16 residues. Trimming took 0 bases from V and 4 from J; bases not matched to a gene: 7. CDR1 is MNHEY and CDR2 is SMNVEV in the germline V gene (reference sequence). Sequences were obtained from PBMCs. V and J are TRBV27 and TRBJ1-2; TRBD1 matches at 8 bases. The source is a man in his forties or fifties in good health and CMV-seropositive. DNA of the CDR3: TGTGCCAGCAGTTTATCGGCAGGGGGCCTGGGCTATGGCTACACCTTC. Its translation is CASSLSAGGLGYGYTF.